In its sample, the clone carrying this T cell receptor beta chain was seen many times. As handled by the study authors: Individual samples carried between 23,224 and 690,600 TCRs, with around 96,000 as the median. One entry per CDR3 protein, called by TCRdb with MiXCR from the RACE reads. In this record, the V and J calls reflect TCRdb's handling and not the investigators' own analysis. The data show roughly 24,000 distinct CDR3 sequences, roughly 10% seen once. This entry comes from a study of human T cells and chemical hapten exposure. The overall study: Across its roughly 22 weeks, the study gave patients weekly diphenylcyclopropenone doses to the scalp. Patients, largely female, had alopecia areata, totalis or universalis.

Time point reported: patch test 2, 6 weeks after DPC sensitization. Treatment denoted: therapeutic diphenylcyclopropenone sensitization with weekly scalp DPC. Before extraction, the whole blood was not fractionated, and total RNA was taken from it. This clonotype originated in a man younger than 45 with alopecia areata. Some clones in this sample may be carry-over from other donors' samples. This specimen consisted of whole blood, obtained in connection with sensitization to the hapten diphenylcyclopropenone (DPC).

CDR3 sequence (DNA): TGTGCCAGCAGTTTCATGGAACTAGCGGTGCAGTATTTT. Translated, it gives CASSFMELAVQYF. V and J are TRBV12-3 or TRBV12-4 and TRBJ2-3; 8 bases agree with TRBD2. This CDR3 is built from 13 residues. With 3 bases clipped from V and 11 bases from J, the junction kept 7 bases outside the gene matches.